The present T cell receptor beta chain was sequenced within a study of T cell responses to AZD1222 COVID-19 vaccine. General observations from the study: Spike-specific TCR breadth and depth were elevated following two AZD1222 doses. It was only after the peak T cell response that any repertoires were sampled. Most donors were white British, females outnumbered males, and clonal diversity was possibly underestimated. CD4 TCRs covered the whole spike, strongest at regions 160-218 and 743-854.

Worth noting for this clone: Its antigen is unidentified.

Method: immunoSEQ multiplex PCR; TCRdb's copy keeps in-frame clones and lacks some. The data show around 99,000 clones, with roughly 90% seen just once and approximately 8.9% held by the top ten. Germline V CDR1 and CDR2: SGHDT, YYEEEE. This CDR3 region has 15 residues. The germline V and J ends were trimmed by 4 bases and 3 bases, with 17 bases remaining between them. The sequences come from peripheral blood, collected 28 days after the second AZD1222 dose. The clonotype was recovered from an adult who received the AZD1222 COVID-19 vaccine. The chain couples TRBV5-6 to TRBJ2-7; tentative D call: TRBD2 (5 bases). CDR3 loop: CASSAFGKSVYEQYF. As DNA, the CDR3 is TGTGCCAGCAGCGCATTCGGGAAGAGTGTCTACGAGCAGTACTTC.